Each of the 12 T cell receptor beta chains below was sequenced from the same sample in a study of spatial heterogeneity in lung cancer. Time point reported: sample taken at primary tumor resection. Tumor, nontumor lung or frozen PBMC supplied whole RNA that was sequenced unsorted. MiXCR, run by TCRdb on the 5' RACE reads, gives a single entry per CDR3 protein. This sample carries 9,500 to 14,000 distinct CDR3 sequences, roughly 3.5% of them seen once, and the ten largest clones take 40% to 65%. Source: PBMCs, taken at surgery. The receptors come from a female donor with early-stage non-small cell lung cancer.

Remarks on this clonotype: This beta chain lies outside the target of a library built for alpha chains; its clone size means little. The V gene is TRBV20-1, the J gene TRBJ2-1, with 11 bases lining up with TRBD2. The length of the CDR3 is 14 residues. Looked up from germline, CDR1 is DFQATT and CDR2 is SNEGSKA (reference sequence). With V trimmed by 2 bases and J by 10 bases, 7 bases remained unmatched. The CDR3 loop is CSARTLAGVGEQFF. In DNA form, the CDR3 reads TGCAGTGCTAGAACACTAGCGGGAGTGGGGGAGCAGTTCTTC.

In its sample, this clonotype ranks as medium-sized. Since the library was made to target alpha chains, this beta chain is a stray read and its abundance is not meaningful. The V and J genes are TRBV18 and TRBJ2-1; the match to TRBD1 covers 10 bases. V lost 3 bases and J lost 9; bases outside the gene matches: 11. The CDR3 has 16 residues. Germline CDR1 reads KGHSH; CDR2 reads LQKENI. CDR3 sequence (DNA): TGTGCCAGCTCACCCTCCGGGACAGGGGTACGGGGTGAGCAGTTCTTC. It specifies CASSPSGTGVRGEQFF. Supplemented by reference TRBV18 and TRBJ2-1, the full variable domain reads NAGVMQNPRHLVRRRGQEARLRCSPMKGHSHVYWYRQLPEEGLKFMVYLQKENIIDESGMPKERFSAEFPKEGPSILRIQQVVRGDSAAYFCASSPSGTGVRGEQFFGPGTRLTVL.

This clonotype came up many times. The library was designed around alpha chains, so this beta chain is a stray read whose abundance carries little weight. The CDR3 protein is CASSLRLAHNEQFF. In DNA form, the CDR3 reads TGTGCCAGCAGTTTGCGACTAGCGCACAATGAGCAGTTCTTC. The chain recombines TRBV28 with TRBJ2-1, with 8 bases matching TRBD2. V was pared by 3 bases and J by 5 bases, with 3 bases of the junction left unmatched. This CDR3 comprises 14 residues. CDR1 is MDHEN and CDR2 is SYDVKM in the germline V gene.

This clonotype was counted many times. This beta chain is a stray sequence in a library constructed for alpha chains; its clone size is not meaningful. The V gene is TRBV20-1, the J gene TRBJ2-3; 8 nucleotides align to TRBD2. Germline loops: CDR1 DFQATT, CDR2 SNEGSKA (reference sequence). After removal of 0 bases from V and 10 bases from J, the junction contained 9 bases not matched to a gene. This CDR3 is 14 amino acids long. The CDR3: CSARDSQRERAQYF. In nucleotides, the CDR3 is TGCAGTGCTAGAGACTCCCAGCGGGAGCGGGCGCAGTATTTT.

This clonotype was counted only a few times. For a library built for alpha chains, this beta chain is a stray read; little rests on its size. The chain employs TRBV5-5 and TRBJ2-1; D gene ambiguous. This CDR3 comprises 13 residues. Germline CDR1 SGHKS, CDR2 YYEKEE (reference sequence). V was trimmed by 1 base and J by 5 bases, leaving 7 bases between them. The CDR3 region has the DNA TGTGCCAGCAGCTTGTACGGCAACAATGAGCAGTTCTTC. This sequence encodes CASSLYGNNEQFF.

This clonotype was counted ten times or more. Little can be read into the size of this beta chain, an off-target read in a library designed for alpha chains. The chain employs TRBV9 and TRBJ1-3, with 7 bases that match TRBD1. The CDR3 has 15 amino acids. Trimming removed 4 bases from V and 2 bases from J; junction bases left unmatched: 6. Germline lookup yields CDR1 SGDLS and CDR2 YYNGEE. The CDR3 loop is CASSRPQGAGNTIYF. CDR3 sequence (DNA): TGTGCCAGCAGCCGCCCGCAGGGGGCTGGAAACACCATATATTTT.

In its sample, this clonotype was seen many times. This beta chain is an off-target read within a library intended for alpha chains, so its frequency means little. This chain links TRBV2 with TRBJ2-3; D is ambiguous. The V end was cut by 5 bases, the J end by 5 bases, with 14 bases between. The CDR3 extends over 14 amino acids. Per germline, CDR1 SNHLY and CDR2 FYNNEI. Here the CDR3 reads CASSPTLTGDTQYF. The CDR3 DNA sequence: TGTGCCAGCAGTCCGACCCTGACGGGAGATACGCAGTATTTT.

This clonotype was observed at least ten times. In a library made to pick up alpha chains, this beta chain is a stray read with a size that means little. The gene calls are TRBV10-3 and TRBJ2-7, with D perhaps TRBD2 (5 bases). The CDR3 spans 12 residues. Trimming left V 6 bases short and J 6 bases short, with 12 bases between. From germline, CDR1 is ENHRY and CDR2 SYGVKD. The CDR3 DNA follows: TGTGCCATCAGCCCACCCCGGGGCGAGCAGTACTTC. It translates to CAISPPRGEQYF.

This clonotype came up many times. A library made for alpha chains picked up this beta chain off target, so its size means little. The chain joins TRBV19 to TRBJ2-2; the D is unclear. The CDR3 loop spans 13 amino acids. Per germline, CDR1 LNHDA and CDR2 SQIVND (reference sequence). V shed 0 bases and J shed 3 bases, with 2 bases lying between them. In DNA, the CDR3 is TGTGCCAGTAGTATAGATCACACCGGGGAGCTGTTTTTT. Translated, it gives CASSIDHTGELFF.

At least ten counts were recorded for this clonotype. The library was designed around alpha chains, so this beta chain is a stray read whose abundance carries little weight. V usage is TRBV27 and J usage is TRBJ2-1; no reliable D call. V was pared by 3 bases and J by 6 bases, with 15 bases between. The CDR3 runs to 15 residues. Germline V CDR1 and CDR2: MNHEY, SMNVEV (reference sequence). For the CDR3, the DNA is TGTGCCAGCAGTTTCGGAACCCAAGGTACCAATGAGCAGTTCTTC. Encoded protein: CASSFGTQGTNEQFF.

This clonotype appeared a few times. This beta chain represents an off-target read in a library built for alpha chains; its size is of limited meaning. This CDR3 is CASGQRENTEAFF. In DNA, the CDR3 is TGTGCTAGTGGTCAGAGGGAGAACACTGAAGCTTTCTTT. This rearrangement joins TRBV12-5 to TRBJ1-1; no definite D call. This CDR3 has 13 amino acids. Trimming stripped 5 bases from V and 1 base from J, with 8 bases between. CDR1 is LGHNT, CDR2 FRNRAP, per germline.

With respect to this clonotype: The library was built for alpha chains, so this beta chain is an off-target read and its size means little. V is TRBV5-1 and J is TRBJ2-1; 14 bases are shared with TRBD2. Germline V gene sequence: CDR1 SGHRS, CDR2 YFSETQ. The CDR3 has 16 residues. The junction had 8 bases not matched to a gene; V was cut back by 4 bases and J by 8 bases. CDR3 coding DNA: TGCGCCAGCAGCCCCGGGACTAGCGGGAGTCGGGATGAGCAGTTCTTC. This codes for CASSPGTSGSRDEQFF. Drawing the rest from reference TRBV5-1 and TRBJ2-1, the complete variable domain is KAGVTQTPRYLIKTRGQQVTLSCSPISGHRSVSWYQQTPGQGLQFLFEYFSETQRNKGNFPGRFSGRQFSNSRSEMNVSTLELGDSALYLCASSPGTSGSRDEQFFGPGTRLTVL.